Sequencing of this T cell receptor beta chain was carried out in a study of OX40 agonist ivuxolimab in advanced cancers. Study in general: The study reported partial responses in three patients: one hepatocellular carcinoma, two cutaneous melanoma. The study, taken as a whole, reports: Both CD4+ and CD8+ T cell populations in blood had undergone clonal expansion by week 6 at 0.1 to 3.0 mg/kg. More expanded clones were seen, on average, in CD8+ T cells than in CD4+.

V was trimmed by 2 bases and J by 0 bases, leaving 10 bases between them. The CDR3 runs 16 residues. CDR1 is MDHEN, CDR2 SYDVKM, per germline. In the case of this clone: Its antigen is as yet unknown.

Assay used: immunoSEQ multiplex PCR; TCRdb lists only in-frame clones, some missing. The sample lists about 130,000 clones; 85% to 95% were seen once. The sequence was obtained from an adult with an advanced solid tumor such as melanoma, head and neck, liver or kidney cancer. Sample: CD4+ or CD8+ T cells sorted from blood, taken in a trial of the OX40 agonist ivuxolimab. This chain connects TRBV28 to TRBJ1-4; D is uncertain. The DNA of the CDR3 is TGTGCCAGCAGTTTAGGCCCCGAGGCAACTAATGAAAAACTGTTTTTT. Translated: CASSLGPEATNEKLFF. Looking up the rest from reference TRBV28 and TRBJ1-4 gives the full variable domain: DVKVTQSSRYLVKRTGEKVFLECVQDMDHENMFWYRQDPGLGLRLIYFSYDVKMKEKGDIPEGYSVSREKKERFSLILESASTNQTSMYLCASSLGPEATNEKLFFGSGTQLSVL.